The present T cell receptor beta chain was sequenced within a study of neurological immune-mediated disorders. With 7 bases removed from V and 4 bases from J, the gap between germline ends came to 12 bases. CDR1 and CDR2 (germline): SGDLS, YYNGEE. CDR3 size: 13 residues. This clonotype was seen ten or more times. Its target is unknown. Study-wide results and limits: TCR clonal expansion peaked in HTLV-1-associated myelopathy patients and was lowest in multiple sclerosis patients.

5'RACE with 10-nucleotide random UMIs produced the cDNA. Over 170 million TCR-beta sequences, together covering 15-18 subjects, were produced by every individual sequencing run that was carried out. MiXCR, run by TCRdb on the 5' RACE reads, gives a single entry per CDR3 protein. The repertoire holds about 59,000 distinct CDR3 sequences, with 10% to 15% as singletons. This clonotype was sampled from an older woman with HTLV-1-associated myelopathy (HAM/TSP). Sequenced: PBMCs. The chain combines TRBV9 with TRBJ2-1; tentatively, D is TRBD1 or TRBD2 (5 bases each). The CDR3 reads CASSKGEYNEQFF. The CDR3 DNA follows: TGTGCCAGCTCGAAAGGGGAGTACAATGAGCAGTTCTTC.